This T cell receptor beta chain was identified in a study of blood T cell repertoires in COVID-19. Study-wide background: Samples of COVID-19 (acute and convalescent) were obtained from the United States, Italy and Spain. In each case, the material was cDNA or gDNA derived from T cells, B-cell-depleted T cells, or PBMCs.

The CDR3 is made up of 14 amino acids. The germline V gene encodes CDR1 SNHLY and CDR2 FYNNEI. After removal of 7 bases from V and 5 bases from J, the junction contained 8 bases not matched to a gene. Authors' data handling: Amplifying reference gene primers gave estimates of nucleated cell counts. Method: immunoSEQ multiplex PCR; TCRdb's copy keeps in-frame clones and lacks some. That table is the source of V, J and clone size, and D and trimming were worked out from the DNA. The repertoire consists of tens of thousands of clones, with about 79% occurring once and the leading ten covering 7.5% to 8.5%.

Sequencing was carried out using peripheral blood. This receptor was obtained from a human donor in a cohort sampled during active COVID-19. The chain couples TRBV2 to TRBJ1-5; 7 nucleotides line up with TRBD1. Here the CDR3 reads CASKRGLVDQPQHF. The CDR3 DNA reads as TGTGCCAGCAAGAGGGGGCTGGTGGATCAGCCCCAGCATTTT.